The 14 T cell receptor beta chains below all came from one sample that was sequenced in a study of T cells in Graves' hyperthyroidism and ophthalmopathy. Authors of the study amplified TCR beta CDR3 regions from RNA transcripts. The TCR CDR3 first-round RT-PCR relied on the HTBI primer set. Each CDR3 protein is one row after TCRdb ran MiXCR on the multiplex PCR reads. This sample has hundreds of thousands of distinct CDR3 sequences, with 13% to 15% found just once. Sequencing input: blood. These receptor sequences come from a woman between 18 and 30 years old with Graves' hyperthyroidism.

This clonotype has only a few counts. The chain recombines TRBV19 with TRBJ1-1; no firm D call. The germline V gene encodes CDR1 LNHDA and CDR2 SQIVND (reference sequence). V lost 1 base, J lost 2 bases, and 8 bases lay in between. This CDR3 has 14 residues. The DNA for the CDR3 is TGTGCCAGTAGTATAGGTGGGGAAAACACTGAAGCTTTCTTT. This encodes CASSIGGENTEAFF.

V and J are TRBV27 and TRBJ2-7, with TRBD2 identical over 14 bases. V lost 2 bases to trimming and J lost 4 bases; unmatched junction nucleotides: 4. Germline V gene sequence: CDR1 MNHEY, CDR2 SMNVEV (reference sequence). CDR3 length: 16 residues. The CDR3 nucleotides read TGTGCCAGCAGTTTAACCGGACTAGCGGGAGGTTACGAGCAGTACTTC. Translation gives CASSLTGLAGGYEQYF.

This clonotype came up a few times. As DNA, the CDR3 is TGTGCCAGCAGTTTGAATTGGGCGAGCTCCTACAATGAGCAGTTCTTC. Translating it yields CASSLNWASSYNEQFF. The chain joins TRBV6-5 to TRBJ2-1; D remains ambiguous. The germline V gene encodes CDR1 MNHEY and CDR2 SVGAGI. V was pared by 4 bases and J by 0 bases, with 13 bases between. This CDR3 comprises 16 residues.

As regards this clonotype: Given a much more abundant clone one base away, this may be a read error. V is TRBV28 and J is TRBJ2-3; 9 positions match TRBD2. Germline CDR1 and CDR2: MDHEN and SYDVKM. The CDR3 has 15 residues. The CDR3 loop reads CASRTIAGATGTQYF. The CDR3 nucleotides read TGTGCCAGCCGGACGATAGCGGGAGCCACAGGTACGCAGTATTTT.

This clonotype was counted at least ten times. This CDR3 is CASREGQGGNEQFF. CDR3 DNA sequence: TGTGCCAGCAGGGAGGGACAGGGAGGGAATGAGCAGTTCTTC. J is TRBJ2-1 and V is TRBV2; 9 nucleotides line up with TRBD1. Germline V gene sequence: CDR1 SNHLY, CDR2 FYNNEI. This CDR3 has 14 residues. V gave up 6 bases and J gave up 7 bases; unmatched junction bases: 7.

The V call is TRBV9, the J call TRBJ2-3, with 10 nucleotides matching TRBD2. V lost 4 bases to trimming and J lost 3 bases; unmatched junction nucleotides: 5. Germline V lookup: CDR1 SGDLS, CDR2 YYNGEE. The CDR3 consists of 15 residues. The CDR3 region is CASSPETSGTDTQYF. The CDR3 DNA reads TGTGCCAGCAGCCCCGAGACTAGCGGGACAGATACGCAGTATTTT. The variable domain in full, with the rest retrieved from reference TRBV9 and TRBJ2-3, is DSGVTQTPKHLITATGQRVTLRCSPRSGDLSVYWYQQSLDQGLQFLIQYYNGEERAKGNILERFSAQQFPDLHSELNLSSLELGDSALYFCASSPETSGTDTQYFGPGTRLTVL.

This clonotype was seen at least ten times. The CDR3 sequence: CASSWSLGGAPHGETQYF. In nucleotides, the CDR3 is TGTGCCAGCAGCTGGTCACTTGGGGGAGCCCCTCACGGAGAGACCCAGTACTTC. The V gene is TRBV7-2, the J gene TRBJ2-5; the D call may be TRBD1 or TRBD2 (5 bases each). Germline values: CDR1 SGHTA, CDR2 FQGNSA. This CDR3 spans 18 amino acids. Trimming cost V 4 bases and J 4 bases, with 25 bases left between them.

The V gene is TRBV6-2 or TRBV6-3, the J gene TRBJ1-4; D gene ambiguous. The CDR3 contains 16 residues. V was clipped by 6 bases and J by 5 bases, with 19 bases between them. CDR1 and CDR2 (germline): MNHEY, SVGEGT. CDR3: CASSRAAGRRNEKLFF. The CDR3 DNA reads TGTGCCAGCAGCCGGGCCGCCGGGCGAAGAAATGAAAAACTGTTTTTT.

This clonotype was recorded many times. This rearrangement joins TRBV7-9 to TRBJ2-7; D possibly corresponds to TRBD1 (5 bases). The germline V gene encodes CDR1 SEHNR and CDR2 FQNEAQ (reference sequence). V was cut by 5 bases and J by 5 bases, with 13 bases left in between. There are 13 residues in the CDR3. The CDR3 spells CASSPGWGHEQYF. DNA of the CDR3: TGTGCCAGCAGCCCAGGGTGGGGTCACGAGCAGTACTTC.

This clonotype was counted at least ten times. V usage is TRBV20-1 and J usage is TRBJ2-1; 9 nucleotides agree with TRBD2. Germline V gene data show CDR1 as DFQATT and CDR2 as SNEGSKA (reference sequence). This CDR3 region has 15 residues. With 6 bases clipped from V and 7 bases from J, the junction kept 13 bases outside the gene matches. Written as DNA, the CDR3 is TGCAGTGCCCGGAGGGCGGGAGGGCCTCTGAATGAGCAGTTCTTC. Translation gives CSARRAGGPLNEQFF.

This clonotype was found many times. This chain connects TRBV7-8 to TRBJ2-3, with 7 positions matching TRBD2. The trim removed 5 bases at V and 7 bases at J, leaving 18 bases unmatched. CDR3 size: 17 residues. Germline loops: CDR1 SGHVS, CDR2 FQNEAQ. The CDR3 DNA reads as TGTGCCAGCAGCGTGATTTTGGGGGGAGGGCCCTCGAATACGCAGTATTTT. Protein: CASSVILGGGPSNTQYF. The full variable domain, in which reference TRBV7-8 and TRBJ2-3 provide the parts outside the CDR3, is GAGVSQSPRYKVAKRGQDVALRCDPISGHVSLFWYQQALGQGPEFLTYFQNEAQLDKSGLPSDRFFAERPEGSVSTLKIQRTQQEDSAVYLCASSVILGGGPSNTQYFGPGTRLTVL.

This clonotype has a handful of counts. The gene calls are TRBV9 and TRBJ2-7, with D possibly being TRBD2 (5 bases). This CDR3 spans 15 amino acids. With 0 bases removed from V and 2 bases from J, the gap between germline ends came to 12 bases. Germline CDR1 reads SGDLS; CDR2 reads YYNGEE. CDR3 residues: CASSVATGSAYEQYF. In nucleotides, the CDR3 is TGTGCCAGCAGCGTAGCTACTGGGAGCGCCTACGAGCAGTACTTC.

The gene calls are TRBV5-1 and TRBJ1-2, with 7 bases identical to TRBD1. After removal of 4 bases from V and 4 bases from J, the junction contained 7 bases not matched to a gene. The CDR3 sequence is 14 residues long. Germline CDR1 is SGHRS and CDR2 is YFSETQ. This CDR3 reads CASSADGQAYGYTF. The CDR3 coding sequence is TGCGCCAGCAGCGCGGACGGACAGGCCTATGGCTACACCTTC.

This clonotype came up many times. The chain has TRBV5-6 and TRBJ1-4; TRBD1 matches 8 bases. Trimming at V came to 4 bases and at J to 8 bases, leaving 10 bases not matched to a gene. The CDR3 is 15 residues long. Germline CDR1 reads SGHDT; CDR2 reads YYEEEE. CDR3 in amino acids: CASSGGTGTQEKLFF. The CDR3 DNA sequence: TGTGCCAGCAGCGGTGGGACAGGAACGCAGGAAAAACTGTTTTTT.